This TCR beta chain was recovered during a study of T cell changes during pregnancy in multiple sclerosis. Profiled with immunoSEQ multiplex PCR; TCRdb holds only in-frame clones, not every one. The sample lists under 55,000 clones, 93% occurring once. The receptor was isolated from a female donor with multiple sclerosis, enrolled in a pregnancy study. The sample was peripheral blood, taken in the second trimester of pregnancy.

The CDR3 DNA is TGTGCCAGCAGTTTACTGTGGGCTAGCGGCGAGAACACCGGGGAGCTGTTTTTT. It specifies CASSLLWASGENTGELFF. The chain joins TRBV27 to TRBJ2-2; 7 positions match TRBD2. Germline CDR1 reads MNHEY; CDR2 reads SMNVEV (reference sequence). The CDR3 sequence is 18 residues long. The ends lost 2 bases at V and 1 base at J; junction bases unmatched: 10.